This T cell receptor beta chain was documented in a study of PD-1 blockade in classical Hodgkin lymphoma. Study-level points and caveats: Compared with baseline, CD4+ but not CD8+ TCR diversity had risen significantly by C4D1.

This clone has a handful of counts. The antigen is not known. The CDR3 is 14 amino acids. V was pared by 4 bases and J by 8 bases, with 8 bases of the junction left unmatched. The germline V gene has CDR1 SGHRS and CDR2 YFSETQ. The protocol was immunoSEQ multiplex PCR, while the TCRdb copy is restricted to in-frame clones and leaves out a portion. The data show 10,000 to 15,000 clones, almost 90% seen once. Relapses following autologous stem cell transplantation were seen in all patients, with brentuximab vedotin exposure varying. By magnetic negative selection, CD4+ T cells were purified from thawed PBMCs.

The chain carries TRBV5-1 and TRBJ2-1; 8 bases match TRBD2. The specimen was CD4+ T cells from blood, collected at baseline. This TCR was sampled from a human donor with classical Hodgkin lymphoma. CDR3 sequence (DNA): TGCGCCAGCAGCAATCGGGGGGGCCCGGATGAGCAGTTCTTC. Translating it yields CASSNRGGPDEQFF.